This T cell receptor beta chain was captured by sequencing in a study of identical twins. TCRdb re-derived calls from the 5' RACE reads in MiXCR, one entry per CDR3 protein. The data show more than 350,000 distinct CDR3 sequences, with 9% to 10% seen just once and about 8.1% held by the top ten. The J segment lost 7 bases and the V segment lost 3 bases, leaving 8 bases of the junction unmatched. CDR3 size: 15 residues. Germline lookup yields CDR1 SNHLY and CDR2 FYNNEI. This clonotype was detected ten times or more. The sequenced sample was naive T cells sorted from blood. The clonotype comes from a woman aged 50 to 65 in good health. The chain employs TRBV2 and TRBJ1-4, with 7 bases that match TRBD1. CDR3 protein: CASSEGQLGGEKLFF. The CDR3 nucleotides read TGTGCCAGCAGTGAGGGACAGCTGGGAGGTGAAAAACTGTTTTTT.